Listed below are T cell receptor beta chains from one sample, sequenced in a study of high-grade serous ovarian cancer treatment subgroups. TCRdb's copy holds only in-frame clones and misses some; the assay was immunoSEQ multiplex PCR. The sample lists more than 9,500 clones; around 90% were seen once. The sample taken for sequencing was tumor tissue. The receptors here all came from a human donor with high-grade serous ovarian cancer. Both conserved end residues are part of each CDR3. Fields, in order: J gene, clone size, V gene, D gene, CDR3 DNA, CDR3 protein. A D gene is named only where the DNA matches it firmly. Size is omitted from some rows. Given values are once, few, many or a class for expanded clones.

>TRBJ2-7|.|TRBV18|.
TGTGCCAGCTCACCACCGTCGACAGTCGACGAGCAGTACTTC
CASSPPSTVDEQYF
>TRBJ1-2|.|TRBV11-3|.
TGTGCCAGCAGCCCCAATAGACAGCGAAATAACTATGGCTACACCTTC
CASSPNRQRNNYGYTF
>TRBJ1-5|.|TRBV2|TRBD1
TGTGCCAGCAGTGATGACAGGGGCAGGGAGCAGCCCCAGCATTTT
CASSDDRGREQPQHF
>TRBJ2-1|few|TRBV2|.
TGTGCCAGCAGTGAAGCGCTCGTGGGGGTCGAGCAGTTCTTC
CASSEALVGVEQFF
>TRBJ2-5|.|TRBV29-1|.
TGCAGCGTTCATCAACAGGGTCGGGAGACCCAGTACTTC
CSVHQQGRETQYF
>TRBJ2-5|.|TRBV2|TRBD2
TGTGCCAGCAGTGATGAGCGGGGGGCGGTGGGGACCCAGTACTTC
CASSDERGAVGTQYF
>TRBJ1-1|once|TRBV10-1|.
TGCGCCAGCAGTGAGTCAGGTGGGGATGTCGGAGCTTTCTTT
CASSESGGDVGAFF
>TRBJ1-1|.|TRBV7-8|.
TGTGCCAGCAGCCCTGTGGGTCGTGGTGAAGCTTTCTTT
CASSPVGRGEAFF
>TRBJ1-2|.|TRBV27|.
TGTGCCAGCAGCCCCAGCGGATCTAACTATGGCTACACCTTC
CASSPSGSNYGYTF
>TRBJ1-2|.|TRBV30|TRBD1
TGTGCCTGGAGCGCCGGACAGGGGAACTACACCTTC
CAWSAGQGNYTF
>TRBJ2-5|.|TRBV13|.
TGTGCCAGCAGCTCCCGCGGGGGCCGATTCGAAAACCAAGAGACCCAGTACTTC
CASSSRGGRFENQETQYF
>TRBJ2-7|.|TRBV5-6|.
TGTGCCAGCAGCTTTGGGCGGAGCTCCTACGAGCAGTACTTC
CASSFGRSSYEQYF
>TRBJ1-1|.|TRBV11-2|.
TGTGCCAGCAGCCCGCAACTCCCTGGGGGACGGGAAGCTTTCTTT
CASSPQLPGGREAFF
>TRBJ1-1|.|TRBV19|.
TGTGCCAGTAGCCTGGCCGGGAACACTGAAGCTTTCTTT
CASSLAGNTEAFF
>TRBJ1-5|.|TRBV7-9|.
TGTGCCAGCATGCTGGGGGGCGGAGATAATCAGCCCCAGCATTTT
CASMLGGGDNQPQHF
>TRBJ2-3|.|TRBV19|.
TGTGCCAGTAGTATAACGGGGTGGGCAGATACGCAGTATTTT
CASSITGWADTQYF
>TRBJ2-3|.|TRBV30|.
TGTGCCTGGACCGAGGGGTACGAGGATACGCAGTATTTT
CAWTEGYEDTQYF
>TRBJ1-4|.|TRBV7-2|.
TGTGCCAGCAGCCGCTCCGGGGCGGCTAATGAAAAACTGTTTTTT
CASSRSGAANEKLFF
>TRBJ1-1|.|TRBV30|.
TGTGCCTGGAGTGTACGGGGGTCAGAGGCTGAAGCTTTCTTT
CAWSVRGSEAEAFF
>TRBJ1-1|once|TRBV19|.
TGTGCCAGTAGTCACAGCTTGAACACTGAAGCTTTCTTT
CASSHSLNTEAFF
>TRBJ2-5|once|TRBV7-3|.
TGTGCCAGCAGCTTCGGGGCCCGGGAGACCCAGTACTTC
CASSFGARETQYF
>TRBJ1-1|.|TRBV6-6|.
TGTGCCAGCAGTTGGGGGGAAAACACTGAAGCTTTCTTT
CASSWGENTEAFF
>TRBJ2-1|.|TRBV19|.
TGTGCCAGTAGTAGGGACGAGGGGTATGAGCAGTTCTTC
CASSRDEGYEQFF
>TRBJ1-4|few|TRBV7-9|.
TGTGCCAGCAGCAAGGACAGCCCAGTCGAAAAACTGTTTTTT
CASSKDSPVEKLFF
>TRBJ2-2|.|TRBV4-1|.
TGCGCCAGCAGCCAAGCGGGACATATCACCGGGGAGCTGTTTTTT
CASSQAGHITGELFF
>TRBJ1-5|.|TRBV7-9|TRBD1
TGTGCCAGCAGCTTAGGACAGGGGAGCAATCAGCCCCAGCATTTT
CASSLGQGSNQPQHF
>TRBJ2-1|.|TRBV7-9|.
TGTGCCAGCAGCTTATATGGGGTGGGCAATGAGCAGTTCTTC
CASSLYGVGNEQFF
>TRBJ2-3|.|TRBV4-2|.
TGTGCCAGCTCCCAAGCGGTAACCTCCTCTAGCACAGATACGCAGTATTTT
CASSQAVTSSSTDTQYF
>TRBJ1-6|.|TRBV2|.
TGTGCCAGCATTATCAACCCTCCAGGGAGTTCCTATAATTCACCCCTCCACTTT
CASIINPPGSSYNSPLHF
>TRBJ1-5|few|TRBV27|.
TGTGCCAGCAGTTTAAGAGGGTCTCAGCCCCAGCATTTT
CASSLRGSQPQHF
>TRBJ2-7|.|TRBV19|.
TGTGCCAGTGCCGGCCCCCCGGGGTACGAGCAGTACTTC
CASAGPPGYEQYF
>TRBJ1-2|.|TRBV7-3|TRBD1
TGTGCCAGCAGCTCTTCCGACAGGGAGAACTATGGCTACACCTTC
CASSSSDRENYGYTF
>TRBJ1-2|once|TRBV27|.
TGTGCCAGCGGACTAAACTATGGCTACACCTTC
CASGLNYGYTF
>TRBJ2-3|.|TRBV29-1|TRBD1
TGCAGCGTTGAAGGACAGGGGGCTACAGATACGCAGTATTTT
CSVEGQGATDTQYF
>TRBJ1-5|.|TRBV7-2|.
TGTGCCAGCAGCGAAAGCAATCAGCCCCAGCATTTT
CASSESNQPQHF
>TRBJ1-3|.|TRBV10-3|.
TGTGCCATCAGTGAGCCCCTCGGAAACACCATATATTTT
CAISEPLGNTIYF
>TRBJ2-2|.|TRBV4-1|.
TGCGCCAGCAGTAACGAAAAAGGCGAGAACACCGGGGAGCTGTTTTTT
CASSNEKGENTGELFF
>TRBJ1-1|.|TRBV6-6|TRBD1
TGTGCCAGCAGTGGGGACAGTGGCGGCACTGAAGCTTTCTTT
CASSGDSGGTEAFF
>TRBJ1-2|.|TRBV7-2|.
TGTGCCAGCAGCTTAACATGGCAGGGTGACTATGGCTACACCTTC
CASSLTWQGDYGYTF
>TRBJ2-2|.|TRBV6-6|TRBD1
TGTGCCAGCAGGGCCGGGACAGTCACCGGGGAGCTGTTTTTT
CASRAGTVTGELFF
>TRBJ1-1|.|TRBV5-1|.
TGCGCCAGCAGCTTGGGATCCACTGAAGCTTTCTTT
CASSLGSTEAFF
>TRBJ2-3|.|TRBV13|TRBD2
TGTGCCAGCAGCTTAGGGTTAGCGGGAGGAAGTACAGATACGCAGTATTTT
CASSLGLAGGSTDTQYF
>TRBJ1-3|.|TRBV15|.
TGTGCCACCGGGACCGCGGGGTCCTCTGGAAACACCATATATTTT
CATGTAGSSGNTIYF
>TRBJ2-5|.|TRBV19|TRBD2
TGTGCCAGTAGTGCCCCGTCCCGGGACTACAAAGAGACCCAGTACTTC
CASSAPSRDYKETQYF
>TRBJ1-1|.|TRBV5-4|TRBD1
TGTTGGTACAGGGGGCGTTTGGACACTGAAGCTTTCTTT
CWYRGRLDTEAFF
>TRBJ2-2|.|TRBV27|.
TGTGCCAGCAGTCCGGACCATCGACCCGGGGAGCTGTTTTTT
CASSPDHRPGELFF
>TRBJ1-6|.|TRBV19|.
TGTGCCAGCCAAGAACCAAATAGGTCACCCCTCCACTTT
CASQEPNRSPLHF
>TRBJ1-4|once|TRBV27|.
TGTGCCAGCAGTTTTGCCGGACGGGGAGGAAAACTGTTTTTT
CASSFAGRGGKLFF
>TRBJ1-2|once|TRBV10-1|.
TGCGCCAGCGTACCCGACAGGACTCACTATGGCTACACCTTC
CASVPDRTHYGYTF
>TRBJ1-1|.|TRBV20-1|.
TGCAGTGAACAGGGTGACACTGAAGCTTTCTTT
CSEQGDTEAFF
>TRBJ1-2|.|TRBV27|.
TGTGCCAGCAGAATTCGGGGACATACACCCTCGGGCTATGGCTACACCTTC
CASRIRGHTPSGYGYTF
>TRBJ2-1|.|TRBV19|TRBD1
TGTGCCAGTCGTTTGAGGGGGCATGAGCAGTTCTTC
CASRLRGHEQFF
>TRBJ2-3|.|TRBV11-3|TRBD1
TGTGCCAGCAGCTTATCAGGGGGCAACACGCAGTATTTT
CASSLSGGNTQYF
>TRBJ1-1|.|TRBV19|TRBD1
TGTGCCAGTAGTTCCGGGACAGGGAACACTGAAGCTTTCTTT
CASSSGTGNTEAFF
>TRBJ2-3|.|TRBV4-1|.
TGCGCCAGCAGCCAAGATCGGGGGACCTTTATGACAGATACGCAGTATTTT
CASSQDRGTFMTDTQYF
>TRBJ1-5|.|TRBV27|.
TGTGCCAGCAGTTTGGGAGGGGGGCAGCCCCAGCATTTT
CASSLGGGQPQHF
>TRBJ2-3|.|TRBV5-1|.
TGCGCCAGCAGCTTGGGGCTTAGCACAGATACGCAGTATTTT
CASSLGLSTDTQYF
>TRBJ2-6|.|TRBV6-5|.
TGTGCCAGCAGTTCCATTTCTGGGGCCAACGTCCTGACTTTC
CASSSISGANVLTF
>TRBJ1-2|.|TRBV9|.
TGTGCCAGCAGCGTAGGGGGCGACTATGGCTACACCTTC
CASSVGGDYGYTF
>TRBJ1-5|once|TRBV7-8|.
TGTGCCAGCAGCTTATTAGCCGGGGCCGCGGGTCAGCCCCAGCATTTT
CASSLLAGAAGQPQHF